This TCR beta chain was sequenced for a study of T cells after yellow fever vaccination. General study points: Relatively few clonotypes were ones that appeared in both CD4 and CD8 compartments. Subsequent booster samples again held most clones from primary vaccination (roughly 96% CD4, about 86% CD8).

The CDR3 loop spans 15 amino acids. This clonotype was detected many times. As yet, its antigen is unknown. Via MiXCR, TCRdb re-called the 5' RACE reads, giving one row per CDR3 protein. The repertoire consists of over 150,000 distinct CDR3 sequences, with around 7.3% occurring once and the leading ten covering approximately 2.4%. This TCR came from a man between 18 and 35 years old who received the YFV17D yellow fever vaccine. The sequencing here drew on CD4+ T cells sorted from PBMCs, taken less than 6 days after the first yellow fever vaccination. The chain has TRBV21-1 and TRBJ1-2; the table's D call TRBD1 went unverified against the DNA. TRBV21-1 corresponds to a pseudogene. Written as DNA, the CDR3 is TGTGCCAGCAGCAAATGTATTACACTTGACAGTGGCTACACCTTC. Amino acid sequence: CASSKCITLDSGYTF.